A selection of T cell receptor beta chains follows, all from one sample in a study of T cell responses to AZD1222 COVID-19 vaccine. The data were produced by immunoSEQ multiplex PCR, yet TCRdb's version contains in-frame clones alone and is incomplete. The table includes approximately 99,000 clones, 91% detected once. Specimen: peripheral blood, collected 28 days after the second AZD1222 dose. The receptors here all came from an adult who received the AZD1222 COVID-19 vaccine. CDR3s include the opening cysteine and the closing phenylalanine or tryptophan. The D gene is left open where the match is weak. Only part of the rows carry a size: once, few, many, or a class if the clone is expanded.

D: .
size: .
J: TRBJ1-2
V: TRBV5-1
CDR3: CASSLDPGRGYTF
DNA: TGCGCCAGCAGCTTGGACCCGGGGAGGGGCTACACCTTC

D: .
size: .
J: TRBJ2-3
V: TRBV5-4
CDR3: CASSSSGHSTDTQYF
DNA: TGTGCCAGCAGTTCAAGCGGGCATAGCACAGATACGCAGTATTTT

D: .
size: .
J: TRBJ1-2
V: TRBV4-1
CDR3: CASSPVATLDYGYTF
DNA: TGCGCCAGCAGCCCAGTGGCCACGCTGGACTATGGCTACACCTTC

D: .
size: .
J: TRBJ1-5
V: TRBV24-1
CDR3: CATSDPRRGNDQPQHF
DNA: TGTGCCACCAGTGACCCCCGACGCGGGAACGATCAGCCCCAGCATTTT

D: TRBD1
size: few
J: TRBJ2-7
V: TRBV5-1
CDR3: CASSLRQGYEQYF
DNA: TGCGCCAGCAGCTTGCGACAGGGGTACGAGCAGTACTTC

D: .
size: .
J: TRBJ1-5
V: TRBV18
CDR3: CASSPGRDQPQHF
DNA: TGTGCCAGCTCACCAGGACGGGATCAGCCCCAGCATTTT

D: .
size: .
J: TRBJ1-4
V: TRBV5-1
CDR3: CASRRALNEKLFF
DNA: TGCGCCAGCCGGCGGGCTCTCAATGAAAAACTGTTTTTT

D: .
size: once
J: TRBJ2-7
V: TRBV5-5
CDR3: CASSLGVKGLDYEQYF
DNA: TGTGCCAGCAGCTTAGGGGTGAAGGGCTTGGATTACGAGCAGTACTTC

D: TRBD1
size: once
J: TRBJ2-1
V: TRBV5-6
CDR3: CASSTPGTGGWNEQFF
DNA: TGTGCCAGCAGCACCCCCGGGACAGGGGGGTGGAATGAGCAGTTCTTC

D: .
size: .
J: TRBJ1-1
V: TRBV2
CDR3: CASSALGQMNTEAFF
DNA: TGTGCCAGCAGTGCCCTGGGACAAATGAACACTGAAGCTTTCTTT

D: .
size: .
J: TRBJ1-4
V: TRBV9
CDR3: CASSVGGGGREKLFF
DNA: TGTGCCAGCAGCGTAGGTGGAGGGGGGCGTGAAAAACTGTTTTTT

D: .
size: .
J: TRBJ1-2
V: TRBV6-5
CDR3: CASSYGPQGRDYGYTF
DNA: TGTGCCAGCAGTTACGGACCACAGGGTCGGGACTATGGCTACACCTTC

D: TRBD2
size: .
J: TRBJ2-7
V: TRBV5-4
CDR3: CASSLGTSGRFDYEQYF
DNA: TGTGCCAGCAGCCTCGGGACTAGCGGGAGATTCGACTACGAGCAGTACTTC

D: .
size: few
J: TRBJ1-3
V: TRBV2
CDR3: CASSELGNTIYF
DNA: TGTGCCAGCAGTGAATTAGGAAACACCATATATTTT

D: TRBD2
size: .
J: TRBJ2-7
V: TRBV28
CDR3: CASSFHRLARKQYF
DNA: TGTGCCAGCAGTTTCCATAGACTAGCGCGTAAGCAGTACTTC

D: TRBD2
size: .
J: TRBJ2-7
V: TRBV7-6
CDR3: CASSLGPRLAGDYEQYF
DNA: TGTGCCAGCAGCTTAGGGCCTAGACTAGCGGGAGACTACGAGCAGTACTTC

D: .
size: .
J: TRBJ1-5
V: TRBV6-2/TRBV6-3
CDR3: CASSPTRNQPQHF
DNA: TGTGCCAGCAGCCCAACCCGGAATCAGCCCCAGCATTTT

D: .
size: .
J: TRBJ2-1
V: TRBV7-2
CDR3: CASSFPTSNEQFF
DNA: TGTGCCAGCAGCTTCCCGACTAGCAATGAGCAGTTCTTC

D: .
size: .
J: TRBJ1-2
V: TRBV28
CDR3: CASSKNGDIYGYTF
DNA: TGTGCCAGCTCAAAAAACGGGGACATATATGGCTACACCTTC

D: TRBD2
size: .
J: TRBJ2-7
V: TRBV5-4
CDR3: CASSDKRDSSYEQYF
DNA: TGTGCCAGCAGCGATAAGCGGGACTCATCCTACGAGCAGTACTTC